Each of the 20 T cell receptor beta chains below was sequenced from the same sample in a study of T cell responses to AZD1222 COVID-19 vaccine. TCRdb's table, derived via immunoSEQ multiplex PCR, lists solely in-frame clones and lacks some. Counted here are around 130,000 clones, about 90% occurring once; the ten biggest clones make up approximately 2%. The sample was peripheral blood, taken 28 days after the second AZD1222 dose. The receptors stem from an adult who received the AZD1222 COVID-19 vaccine.

This clone was seen more than once but under ten times. The chain recombines TRBV5-6 with TRBJ1-1, with D uncertain. The ends were cut back, 3 bases at V and 1 base at J, with 7 bases in the middle. CDR3 length: 13 residues. Per germline, CDR1 SGHDT and CDR2 YYEEEE. The CDR3 spells CASSSRENTEAFF. In nucleotides, the CDR3 is TGTGCCAGCAGCTCCCGAGAGAACACTGAAGCTTTCTTT.

The gene calls are TRBV5-5 and TRBJ2-7; 8 nucleotides line up with TRBD2. CDR1 and CDR2 (germline): SGHKS, YYEKEE (reference sequence). The CDR3 spans 14 residues. The V segment lost 4 bases and the J segment 4 bases; nucleotides outside the gene matches: 7. CDR3 amino acids: CASSAGTRGYEQYV. Here the CDR3 DNA reads TGTGCCAGCAGCGCCGGGACTAGAGGATACGAGCAGTACGTC.

The count of this clone is one. The genes are TRBV5-1 and TRBJ1-6; D gene uncertain. With 3 bases removed from V and 7 bases from J, the gap between germline ends came to 14 bases. CDR3 length: 15 residues. The germline V gene encodes CDR1 SGHRS and CDR2 YFSETQ. The CDR3 nucleotides are TGCGCCAGCAGCTCAGACTCGGGCCAGAATTCACCCCTCCACTTT. As protein: CASSSDSGQNSPLHF.

This clone was observed once. The chain carries TRBV7-9 and TRBJ1-2; TRBD1 is a possible D gene (5 bases). V dropped 5 bases and J dropped 7 bases, with 23 bases sitting between them. CDR1 and CDR2 (germline): SEHNR, FQNEAQ (reference sequence). This CDR3 is built from 16 residues. The CDR3 DNA is TGTGCCAGCAGCCTATTAGTGGCCTACGGGGCAGGTGGCTACACCTTC. The encoded protein is CASSLLVAYGAGGYTF.

The gene calls are TRBV14 and TRBJ2-1; the D is unclear. Trimming cost V 0 bases and J 0 bases, with 9 bases left between them. The CDR3 has 16 amino acids. Germline CDR1 is SGHDN and CDR2 is FVKESK. The CDR3: CASSQEVVSSYNEQFF. The CDR3 DNA sequence: TGTGCCAGCAGCCAAGAAGTGGTCAGCTCCTACAATGAGCAGTTCTTC.

This clone was found a few times. CDR3 sequence (DNA): TGTGCCTGGAGTGTACAGGGGGGACCCCTCCACTTT. It translates to CAWSVQGGPLHF. J is TRBJ1-6 and V is TRBV30; TRBD1 agrees at 8 bases. The V segment lost 0 bases and the J segment 12 bases; nucleotides outside the gene matches: 1. Germline V gives CDR1 GTSNPN, CDR2 SVGIG (reference sequence). This CDR3 spans 12 amino acids.

The rearrangement uses TRBV6-5 and TRBJ2-3; 9 bases align to TRBD2. The V and J ends lost 0 bases and 2 bases, in that order; junction bases with no gene match: 3. The CDR3 runs 16 residues. Germline lookup yields CDR1 MNHEY and CDR2 SVGAGI. The CDR3 spells CASSYSSGSPTDTQYF. CDR3 nucleotides: TGTGCCAGCAGTTACTCTAGCGGGAGCCCCACAGATACGCAGTATTTT.

Notes on this clone: Mismatch with germline at one junction end may stem from a read error. CDR3 nucleotides: TGTGCCAGTCGAACAGTTACTGAAAAGCTGTTTTTT. It encodes CASRTVTEKLFF. The genes are TRBV19 and TRBJ1-4; the D is unclear. Germline assignment: CDR1 LNHDA and CDR2 SQIVND (reference sequence). This CDR3 comprises 12 residues. The complete variable domain, with remaining parts taken from reference TRBV19 and TRBJ1-4, reads DGGITQSPKYLFRKEGQNVTLSCEQNLNHDAMYWYRQDPGQGLRLIYYSQIVNDFQKGDIAEGYSVSREKKESFPLTVTSAQKNPTAFYLCASRTVTEKLFFGSGTQLSVL.

The chain carries TRBV5-1 and TRBJ2-1, with TRBD2 matching over 7 bases. The germline V gene has CDR1 SGHRS and CDR2 YFSETQ. Losses at the gene ends were 6 bases for V and 4 bases for J; bases not matched to a gene: 7. CDR3 length equals 14 residues. DNA of the CDR3: TGCGCCAGCAACCCGGGGGGACCTTACAATGAGCAGTTCTTC. Encoded protein: CASNPGGPYNEQFF.

The chain couples TRBV6-5 to TRBJ1-4; TRBD1 matches at 9 bases. In germline, CDR1 is MNHEY, CDR2 SVGAGI. The ends lost 6 bases at V and 10 bases at J; junction bases unmatched: 6. The CDR3 runs 13 residues. CDR3 loop: CASSRQGGGKLFF. CDR3 nucleotides: TGTGCCAGCAGCAGACAGGGGGGAGGAAAACTGTTTTTT.

This clone appeared once. The chain has TRBV9 and TRBJ2-1; 10 nucleotides match TRBD2. Per germline, CDR1 SGDLS and CDR2 YYNGEE. V gave up 3 bases and J gave up 1 base; unmatched junction bases: 7. This CDR3 is 17 amino acids long. CDR3: CASSARRAGGSYNEQFF. CDR3 DNA: TGTGCCAGCAGCGCCCGACGAGCGGGAGGGTCCTACAATGAGCAGTTCTTC.

The gene calls are TRBV4-1 and TRBJ1-3; D is unresolved. Trimming removed 1 base from V and 4 bases from J, with 20 bases in between. The CDR3 covers 18 residues. Germline V gene data show CDR1 as MGHRA and CDR2 as YSYEKL. CDR3: CASSQGPFWRPLGNTIYF. The CDR3 nucleotides are TGCGCCAGCAGCCAAGGCCCCTTTTGGAGGCCCCTCGGAAACACCATATATTTT.

CDR3 in amino acids: CASSALLAGSGNEQFF. DNA of the CDR3: TGTGCCAGCAGTGCGCTACTAGCGGGCAGTGGTAATGAGCAGTTCTTC. The chain joins TRBV6-1 to TRBJ2-1; 9 positions match TRBD2. The germline CDR1 and CDR2 sequences are MNHNS and SASEGT. The V and J ends lost 4 bases and 7 bases, in that order; junction bases with no gene match: 11. This CDR3 region has 16 residues.

This clone was counted a few times. J is TRBJ1-5 and V is TRBV19, with D possibly being TRBD1 (5 bases). The CDR3 contains 15 residues. Germline CDR1 is LNHDA and CDR2 is SQIVND (reference sequence). V lost 4 bases to trimming and J lost 0 bases, with 10 bases between them. DNA of the CDR3: TGTGCCAGTAGTAGGGACGTTAATAGCAATCAGCCCCAGCATTTT. Its protein product is CASSRDVNSNQPQHF.

This chain joins TRBV24-1 and TRBJ2-7; 9 nucleotides match TRBD1. Germline V gene sequence: CDR1 KGHDR, CDR2 SFDVKD. This CDR3 contains 12 residues. V dropped 9 bases and J dropped 5; count of bases not matched to a gene: 4. CDR3 DNA sequence: TGTGCCACCCGGGACAGGGAAAACGAGCAGTACTTC. Translating it yields CATRDRENEQYF.

This chain joins TRBV5-1 and TRBJ2-1; tentatively, D is TRBD1 or TRBD2 (5 bases each). This CDR3 region has 14 residues. Germline V lookup: CDR1 SGHRS, CDR2 YFSETQ. V was pared by 3 bases and J by 9 bases, with 16 bases between. The CDR3 loop is CASSSTRGELEQFF. The CDR3 nucleotides read TGCGCCAGCAGCTCCACCCGAGGGGAACTTGAGCAGTTCTTC.

The chain links TRBV29-1 to TRBJ1-2, with TRBD1 as a possible D gene (6 bases). V lost 4 bases to trimming and J lost 3 bases, with 12 bases between them. This CDR3 region has 13 residues. The germline V gene encodes CDR1 SQVTM and CDR2 ANQGSEA. The CDR3 loop is CSVVTGQYYGYTF. In DNA form, the CDR3 reads TGCAGCGTTGTCACCGGACAGTACTATGGCTACACCTTC.

The chain is built from TRBV13 and TRBJ2-1, with TRBD2 identical over 8 bases. Germline loops: CDR1 PRHDT, CDR2 FYEKMQ (reference sequence). This CDR3 region has 15 residues. V dropped 6 bases and J dropped 2; count of bases not matched to a gene: 6. DNA of the CDR3: TGTGCCAGCAGTTATGGTAGCGGGGCCTACAATGAGCAGTTCTTC. Translation: CASSYGSGAYNEQFF.

This chain connects TRBV5-6 to TRBJ1-3; possibly TRBD1 for D (5 bases). This CDR3 contains 13 residues. In germline, CDR1 is SGHDT, CDR2 YYEEEE. V was clipped by 3 bases and J by 5 bases, with 9 bases between them. CDR3 sequence (DNA): TGTGCCAGCAGCTGGGGACGTCGAAACACCATATATTTT. Protein: CASSWGRRNTIYF.

The CDR3 sequence is CASSPRTGDGNTIYF. In DNA form, the CDR3 reads TGTGCCAGCAGCCCGCGGACAGGGGATGGAAACACCATATATTTT. The chain couples TRBV7-8 to TRBJ1-3; 9 nucleotides line up with TRBD1. The CDR3 extends over 15 amino acids. The junction had 5 bases not matched to a gene; V was cut back by 5 bases and J by 3 bases. Looked up from germline, CDR1 is SGHVS and CDR2 is FQNEAQ.